A single sample is the source of the 20 T cell receptor beta chains below, sequenced in a study of T cells in Graves' hyperthyroidism and ophthalmopathy. The investigators amplified TCR beta CDR3 regions from RNA transcripts. Researchers ran a first-round RT-PCR on the TCR CDR3 using the HTBI primer set. TCRdb fed the multiplex PCR reads into MiXCR, producing one record per CDR3 protein. Among 90,000 to 120,000 distinct CDR3 sequences listed, about 15% were seen once. Sequencing input: blood. The receptor set was obtained from a woman between 50 and 59 years old with Graves' hyperthyroidism.

The chain couples TRBV5-5 to TRBJ1-1; possible D gene TRBD1, 6 bases. Germline V gives CDR1 SGHKS, CDR2 YYEKEE (reference sequence). CDR3 length equals 12 residues. V was pared by 1 base and J by 6 bases, with 7 bases between. The CDR3 DNA reads as TGTGCCAGCAGCTTGTCAGGGGCTGAAGCTTTCTTT. Its translation: CASSLSGAEAFF.

This clonotype was counted at least ten times. This chain links TRBV29-1 with TRBJ2-3; maybe TRBD2 (6 bases). Germline CDR1 SQVTM, CDR2 ANQGSEA. Trimming took off 6 bases at V and 2 bases at J, with 18 bases between the two ends. The CDR3 consists of 15 residues. CDR3 sequence: CSVATRGLNTDTQYF. CDR3 in DNA: TGCAGCGTCGCCACTAGGGGACTGAACACAGATACGCAGTATTTT.

This sequence joins TRBV28 and TRBJ2-1, with 8 nucleotides matching TRBD1. CDR1 and CDR2 (germline): MDHEN, SYDVKM. Trimming removed 6 bases from V and 6 bases from J; junction bases left unmatched: 7. The CDR3 is 14 amino acids. CDR3 region: CASSGQGFVNEQFF. The CDR3, as DNA: TGTGCCAGCAGCGGACAGGGATTTGTCAATGAGCAGTTCTTC.

J is TRBJ1-6 and V is TRBV7-9; D is uncertain. Trimming took off 5 bases at V and 0 bases at J, with 8 bases between the two ends. The CDR3 runs to 15 residues. CDR1 and CDR2 (germline): SEHNR, FQNEAQ (reference sequence). The CDR3 DNA follows: TGTGCCAGCAGCGGAGGGAGCTCCTATAATTCACCCCTCCACTTT. This gives the protein CASSGGSSYNSPLHF. The whole variable domain, filled in from reference TRBV7-9 and TRBJ1-6, reads DTGVSQNPRHKITKRGQNVTFRCDPISEHNRLYWYRQTLGQGPEFLTYFQNEAQLEKSRLLSDRFSAERPKGSFSTLEIQRTEQGDSAMYLCASSGGSSYNSPLHFGNGTRLTVT.

This clonotype came up once. The gene calls are TRBV11-2 and TRBJ2-3; 10 bases match TRBD2. After removal of 5 bases from V and 11 bases from J, the junction contained 16 bases not matched to a gene. Germline CDR1 reads SGHAT; CDR2 reads FQNNGV. The CDR3 sequence is 16 residues long. The CDR3 DNA reads as TGTGCCAGCAGCCCACAAGGGGTCCTAGCGGGAGCTATGCAGTATTTT. It yields the protein CASSPQGVLAGAMQYF. Filled out from reference TRBV11-2 and TRBJ2-3, the complete variable domain reads EAGVAQSPRYKIIEKRQSVAFWCNPISGHATLYWYQQILGQGPKLLIQFQNNGVVDDSQLPKDRFSAERLKGVDSTLKIQPAKLEDSAVYLCASSPQGVLAGAMQYFGPGTRLTVL.

This clonotype was recorded a few times. The V call is TRBV7-9, the J call TRBJ2-3; D might be TRBD2 (7 bases). V was trimmed by 2 bases and J by 12 bases, leaving 15 bases between them. Per germline, CDR1 SEHNR and CDR2 FQNEAQ (reference sequence). This CDR3 is 13 amino acids long. DNA for the CDR3: TGTGCCAGCAGCTTATTGGCGGGGGACAATCAGTATTTT. It specifies CASSLLAGDNQYF.

This clonotype was observed a handful of times. The CDR3 nucleotides are TGCGCCAGCAGCCAAAGGTCCAGACAGGGCACTTACAATGAGCAGTTCTTC. It specifies CASSQRSRQGTYNEQFF. This sequence joins TRBV4-1 and TRBJ2-1; 7 nucleotides match TRBD1. The germline gives CDR1 MGHRA, CDR2 YSYEKL. This CDR3 contains 17 residues. V was clipped by 2 bases and J by 4 bases; unmatched bases: 11.

The sample holds a few counts of this clonotype. The chain uses TRBV7-3 and TRBJ2-2; D is perhaps TRBD1 (8 bases). Germline V gene sequence: CDR1 SGHTA, CDR2 FQGTGA. V dropped 6 bases and J dropped 6 bases, with 17 bases sitting between them. The CDR3 has 15 amino acids. In nucleotides, the CDR3 is TGTGCCAGCAGTCCCCTCACAGGGGGGGCCGGGGAGCTGTTTTTT. Amino acids: CASSPLTGGAGELFF.

This clonotype was seen repeatedly, ten times or more. This chain joins TRBV24-1 and TRBJ2-5; D is uncertain. Germline V CDR1 and CDR2: KGHDR, SFDVKD. Trimming removed 4 bases at V and 4 bases at J, with 9 bases between. This CDR3 has 13 amino acids. The chain's CDR3 is CATSELSGETQYF. Written as DNA, the CDR3 is TGTGCCACCAGTGAATTATCAGGAGAGACCCAGTACTTC.

This clonotype was counted at least ten times. The rearrangement links TRBV11-1 to TRBJ2-7; D may correspond to TRBD1 or TRBD2 (5 bases each). Trimming removed 3 bases at V and 2 bases at J, with 8 bases between. CDR3 length: 13 residues. Germline CDR1 reads SGHAT; CDR2 reads FQDESV (reference sequence). DNA for the CDR3: TGTGCCAGCAGCTTTCAGGGAGCCTACGAGCAGTACTTC. Protein sequence: CASSFQGAYEQYF. The full variable domain, its missing parts supplied by reference TRBV11-1 and TRBJ2-7, is EAEVAQSPRYKITEKSQAVAFWCDPISGHATLYWYRQILGQGPELLVQFQDESVVDDSQLPKDRFSAERLKGVDSTLKIQPAELGDSAMYLCASSFQGAYEQYFGPGTRLTVT.

This clonotype was seen ten or more times. The chain combines TRBV6-2 or TRBV6-3 with TRBJ2-1; D may be TRBD2 (6 bases). Trimming took off 6 bases at V and 0 bases at J, with 9 bases between the two ends. This CDR3 spans 14 amino acids. CDR1 MNHEY and CDR2 SVGEGT come from the germline V gene. The CDR3: CASRNGGSYNEQFF. CDR3 DNA: TGTGCCAGCAGGAACGGGGGCTCCTACAATGAGCAGTTCTTC.

This clonotype was seen ten or more times. The V gene is TRBV18, the J gene TRBJ1-5; no reliable D call. The germline V and J ends were trimmed by 5 bases and 9 bases, with 20 bases remaining between them. From germline, CDR1 is KGHSH and CDR2 LQKENI. The CDR3 is 15 amino acids. The CDR3 bases are TGTGCCAGCTCAAGAACAGTCGGCAATGTAGGGCCCCAGCATTTT. Protein product: CASSRTVGNVGPQHF.

This clonotype was observed at least ten times. The chain links TRBV11-2 to TRBJ2-6, with D perhaps TRBD1 (6 bases). Trimming removed 1 base at V and 0 bases at J, with 13 bases between. The CDR3 is 18 amino acids. The germline gives CDR1 SGHAT, CDR2 FQNNGV. CDR3 in amino acids: CASSLGGTLASGANVLTF. Here the CDR3 DNA reads TGTGCCAGCAGCTTAGGGGGGACACTTGCCTCTGGGGCCAACGTCCTGACTTTC.

This clonotype was found once. V is TRBV28 and J is TRBJ2-3; 13 bases agree with TRBD2. With V trimmed by 6 bases and J by 5 bases, 8 bases remained unmatched. The CDR3 loop spans 16 amino acids. CDR1 and CDR2 (germline): MDHEN, SYDVKM. The CDR3 DNA sequence: TGTGCCAGCAGCGCCCGGACTAGCGGGAGAAGAGATACGCAGTATTTT. This codes for CASSARTSGRRDTQYF.

This clonotype showed up many times. The rearrangement links TRBV28 to TRBJ2-1; no firm D call. Trimming shortened V by 2 bases and J by 8 bases, and 4 bases separated the two germline ends. Germline V CDR1 and CDR2: MDHEN, SYDVKM. This CDR3 spans 11 amino acids. As DNA, the CDR3 is TGTGCCAGCAGTTTAATGGATGAGCAGTTCTTC. Translation gives CASSLMDEQFF.

Many counts were recorded for this clonotype. V gene TRBV6-2 or TRBV6-3 combines with J gene TRBJ1-2; D possibly corresponds to TRBD1 (5 bases). CDR3 length equals 14 residues. V was pared by 5 bases and J by 4 bases, with 14 bases between. Germline V gene sequence: CDR1 MNHEY, CDR2 SVGEGT. The CDR3: CASSTGIGPYGYTF. In DNA form, the CDR3 reads TGTGCCAGCAGTACAGGAATCGGGCCCTATGGCTACACCTTC.

This clonotype was counted between two and nine times. The chain couples TRBV29-1 to TRBJ2-7; D might be TRBD1 (5 bases). CDR1 SQVTM and CDR2 ANQGSEA come from the germline V gene. The V end was cut by 4 bases, the J end by 6 bases, with 19 bases between. This CDR3 spans 14 amino acids. This CDR3 is CSVAGSPKTGEQYF. As DNA, the CDR3 is TGCAGCGTTGCAGGGTCCCCAAAAACGGGCGAGCAGTACTTC.

This clonotype has at least ten counts. V gene TRBV18 combines with J gene TRBJ2-1; tentatively, D is TRBD1 (5 bases). The CDR3 is made up of 14 amino acids. V lost 0 bases and J 6 bases, leaving 9 bases between the germline ends. Germline CDR1 is KGHSH and CDR2 is LQKENI. The CDR3 nucleotides read TGTGCCAGCTCACCACCGGGCAGGGCCAATGAGCAGTTCTTC. Amino acid sequence: CASSPPGRANEQFF.

This clonotype was seen at least ten times. The CDR3 protein is CASSYGQGFTEAFF. The CDR3 coding sequence is TGTGCCAGCAGCTACGGACAGGGGTTCACTGAAGCTTTCTTT. V usage is TRBV5-6 and J usage is TRBJ1-1, with 9 positions matching TRBD1. J gave up 4 bases and V 3 bases, and 4 bases lay outside the gene matches. Germline V gene lookup returns CDR1 SGHDT and CDR2 YYEEEE. This CDR3 is 14 amino acids long.

This clonotype showed up many times. The chain combines TRBV20-1 with TRBJ2-2; unclear D gene. Trimming took off 0 bases at V and 4 bases at J, with 12 bases between the two ends. The CDR3 is made up of 15 amino acids. Germline V gene sequence: CDR1 DFQATT, CDR2 SNEGSKA (reference sequence). The CDR3 coding sequence is TGCAGTGCTAGAGATTCTAAGGCAACCACCGGGGAGCTGTTTTTT. Amino acids: CSARDSKATTGELFF.